This T cell receptor beta chain was obtained from a study of cytomegalovirus exposure and HLA in healthy donors. The wider study: Researchers previously reported finding roughly 120 million unique TCR beta sequences from 170 million or so T cells. Broader study findings: Sequencing had likely introduced a cluster of highly shared sequence variants as an artifact. TCR beta sequences reportedly predicted most subjects' HLA-A and HLA-B alleles accurately.

This clone was picked up a small number of times. Its cognate antigen is unknown. PCR used 60 Vbeta primers and 13 Jbeta primers. Assay used: immunoSEQ multiplex PCR; TCRdb lists only in-frame clones, some missing. The data show 110,000 to 150,000 clones, roughly 9.7% seen once. CDR3 length equals 15 residues. CDR1 is GTSNPN, CDR2 SVGIG, per germline (reference sequence). The V and J ends lost 0 bases and 4 bases, in that order; junction bases with no gene match: 5. The sequence was obtained from a man aged 50-59 years in good health and CMV-seronegative. The sequencing sample was made of PBMCs. This chain uses TRBV30 with TRBJ2-7, with 11 bases identical to TRBD2. CDR3 in amino acids: CAWSVLAGAIYEQYF. For the CDR3, the DNA is TGTGCCTGGAGTGTACTAGCGGGAGCTATTTACGAGCAGTACTTC.